This T cell receptor beta chain was recorded in a study of OX40 agonist ivuxolimab in advanced cancers. About the research overall: The patients received agonistic anti-OX40 (CD134) antibody ivuxolimab. Patients were around 83% male with ages about 23 to 90, mean approximately 62. General observations from the study: In the 0.1-3.0 mg/kg groups, partial responders showed among the lowest expansion.

Autoimmune disease history or systemic immunosuppression disqualified patients. The V gene lost 2 bases and the J gene lost 5 bases, with 12 bases spanning the gap. The length of the CDR3 is 14 residues. The germline CDR1 and CDR2 sequences are SGHNT and YENEEA. This clone was observed a single time. The antigen remains unidentified. The method was immunoSEQ multiplex PCR; TCRdb's version includes in-frame clones alone and lacks a portion of them. The table records more than 100,000 clones, 80% to 95% of them present only once. This sequence joins TRBV11-3 and TRBJ1-1; tentatively, D is TRBD1 (5 bases). Specimen: CD4+ or CD8+ T cells sorted from blood, collected in a trial of the OX40 agonist ivuxolimab. The sequence was collected from an adult with an advanced solid tumor such as melanoma, head and neck, liver or kidney cancer. The CDR3 loop is CASSLRRGRTEAFF. DNA of the CDR3: TGTGCCAGCAGCTTAAGAAGGGGTCGGACTGAAGCTTTCTTT.